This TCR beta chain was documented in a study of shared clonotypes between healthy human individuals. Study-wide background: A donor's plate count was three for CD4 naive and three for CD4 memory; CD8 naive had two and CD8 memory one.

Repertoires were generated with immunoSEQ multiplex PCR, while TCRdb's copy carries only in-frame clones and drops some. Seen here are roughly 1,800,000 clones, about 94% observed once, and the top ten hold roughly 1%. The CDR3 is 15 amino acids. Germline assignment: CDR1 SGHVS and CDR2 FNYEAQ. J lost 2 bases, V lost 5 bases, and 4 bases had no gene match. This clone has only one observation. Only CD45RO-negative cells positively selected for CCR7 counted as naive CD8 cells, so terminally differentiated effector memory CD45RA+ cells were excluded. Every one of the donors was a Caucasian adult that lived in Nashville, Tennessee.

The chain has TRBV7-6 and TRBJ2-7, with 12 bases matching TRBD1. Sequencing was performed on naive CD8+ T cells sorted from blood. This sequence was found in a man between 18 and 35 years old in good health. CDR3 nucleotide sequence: TGTGCCAGCAGCCAGGGACAGGGGGCCGCCTACGAGCAGTACTTC. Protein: CASSQGQGAAYEQYF.